This T cell receptor beta chain was found in a study of blood T cell repertoires in COVID-19. Study details: Sources were T cells, B-cell-depleted T cells, or PBMCs; the material itself was cDNA or gDNA.

CDR1 and CDR2 (germline): MNHEY, SMNVEV (reference sequence). The ends were cut back, 6 bases at V and 4 bases at J, with 16 bases in the middle. The CDR3 runs 15 residues. Seattle patient enrollment occurred during active infection, with longitudinal follow-up thereafter. The data were produced by immunoSEQ multiplex PCR, yet TCRdb's version contains in-frame clones alone and is incomplete. The sample includes roughly 60,000 clones, roughly 72% of them seen just once. The TCR originated in a woman aged 70-85 years with COVID-19, enrolled during active disease. The rearrangement links TRBV27 to TRBJ2-1; D might be TRBD1 (5 bases). Sequenced sample: peripheral blood. CDR3 nucleotides: TGTGCCAGCAGACTCAGGGATGGCCTTTACAATGAGCAGTTCTTC. It codes for CASRLRDGLYNEQFF.